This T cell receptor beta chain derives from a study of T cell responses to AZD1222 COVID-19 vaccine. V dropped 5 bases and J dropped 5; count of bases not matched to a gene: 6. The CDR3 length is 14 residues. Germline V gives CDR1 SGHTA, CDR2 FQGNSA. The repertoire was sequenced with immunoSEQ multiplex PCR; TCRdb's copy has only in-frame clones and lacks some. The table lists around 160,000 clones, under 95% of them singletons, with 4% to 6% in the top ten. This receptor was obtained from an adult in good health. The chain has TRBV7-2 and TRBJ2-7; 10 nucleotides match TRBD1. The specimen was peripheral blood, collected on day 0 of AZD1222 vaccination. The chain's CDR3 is CASSPPGQGHEQYF. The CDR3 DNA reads TGTGCCAGCAGCCCGCCGGGACAGGGGCACGAGCAGTACTTC.